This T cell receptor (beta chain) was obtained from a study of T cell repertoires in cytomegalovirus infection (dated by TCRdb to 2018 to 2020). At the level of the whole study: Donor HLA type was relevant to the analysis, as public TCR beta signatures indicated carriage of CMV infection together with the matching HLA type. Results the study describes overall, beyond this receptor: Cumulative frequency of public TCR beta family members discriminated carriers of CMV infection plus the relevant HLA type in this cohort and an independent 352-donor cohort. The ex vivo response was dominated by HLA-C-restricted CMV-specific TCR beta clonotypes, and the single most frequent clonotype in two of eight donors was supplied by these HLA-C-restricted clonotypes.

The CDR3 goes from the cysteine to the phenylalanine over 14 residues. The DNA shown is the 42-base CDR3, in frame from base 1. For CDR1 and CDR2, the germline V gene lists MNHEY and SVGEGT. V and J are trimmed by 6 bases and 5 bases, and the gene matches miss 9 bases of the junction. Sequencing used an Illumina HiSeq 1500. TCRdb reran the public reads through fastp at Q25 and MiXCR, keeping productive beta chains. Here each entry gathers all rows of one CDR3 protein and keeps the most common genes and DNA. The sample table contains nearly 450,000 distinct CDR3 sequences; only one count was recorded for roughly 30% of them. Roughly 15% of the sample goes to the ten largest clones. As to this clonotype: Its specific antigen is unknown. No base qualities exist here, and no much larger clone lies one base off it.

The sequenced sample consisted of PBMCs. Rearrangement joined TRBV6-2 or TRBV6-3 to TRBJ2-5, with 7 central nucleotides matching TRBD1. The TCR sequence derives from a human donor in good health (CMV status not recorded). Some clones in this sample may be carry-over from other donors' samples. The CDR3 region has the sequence CASSRDSSRETQYF. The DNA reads TGTGCCAGCAGCAGGGACAGTTCCAGGGAGACCCAGTACTTC.